This T cell receptor beta chain was observed in a study of response to subunit inactivated influenza vaccine. The study's findings and limits: That few new T cells are recruited by each seasonal influenza vaccination was the authors' suggestion.

This clonotype was seen many times. Its cognate antigen is unknown. TCRdb reprocessed the RT-PCR reads with MiXCR, giving one entry per CDR3 protein. This table has 170,000 or so distinct CDR3 sequences, around 10% appearing once. The germline gives CDR1 SQVTM, CDR2 ANQGSEA. The CDR3 length is 16 residues. V lost 4 bases, J lost 3 bases, and 19 bases lay in between. Sequenced here: CD8+ T cells sorted from PBMCs, sampled around 25 months after vaccination. This rearrangement joins TRBV29-1 to TRBJ2-1; the D call may be TRBD1 or TRBD2 (6 bases each). The TCR was taken from a man between 50 and 69 years old who received an inactivated influenza vaccine. This chain's CDR3 is CSVAGGLRSLYNEQFF. In DNA form, the CDR3 reads TGCAGCGTTGCCGGGGGCCTCAGGAGTCTCTACAATGAGCAGTTCTTC.